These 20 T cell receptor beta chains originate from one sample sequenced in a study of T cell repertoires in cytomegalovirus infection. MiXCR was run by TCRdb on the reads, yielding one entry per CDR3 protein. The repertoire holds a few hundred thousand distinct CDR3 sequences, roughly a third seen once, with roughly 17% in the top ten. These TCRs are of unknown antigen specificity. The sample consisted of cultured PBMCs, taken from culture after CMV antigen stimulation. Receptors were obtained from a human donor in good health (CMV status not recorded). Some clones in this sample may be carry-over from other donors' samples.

The CDR3 DNA reads TGTGCCAGCAGCCGCGAGCGTAACACAGATACGCAGTATTTT. Translation: CASSRERNTDTQYF. The chain carries TRBV7-2 and TRBJ2-3; no definite D call. The CDR3 has 14 amino acids. The V end lost 5 bases, the J end lost 2 bases, and 11 bases lay between the germline ends. CDR1 is SGHTA, CDR2 FQGNSA, per germline.

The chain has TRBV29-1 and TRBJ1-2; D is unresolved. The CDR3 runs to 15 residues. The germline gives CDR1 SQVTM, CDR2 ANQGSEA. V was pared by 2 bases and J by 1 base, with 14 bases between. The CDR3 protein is CSVERLGGDNYGYTF. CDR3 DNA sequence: TGCAGCGTTGAAAGATTGGGAGGCGATAACTATGGCTACACCTTC. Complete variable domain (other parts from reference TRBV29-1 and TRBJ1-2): SAVISQKPSRDICQRGTSLTIQCQVDSQVTMMFWYRQQPGQSLTLIATANQGSEATYESGFVIDKFPISRPNLTFSTLTVSNMSPEDSSIYLCSVERLGGDNYGYTFGSGTRLTVV.

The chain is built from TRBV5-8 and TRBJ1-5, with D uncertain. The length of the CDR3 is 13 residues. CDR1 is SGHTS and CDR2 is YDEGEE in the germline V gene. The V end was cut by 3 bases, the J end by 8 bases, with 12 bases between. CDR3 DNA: TGTGCCAGCAGCTCCTCCCCGGGCAAGCCCCAGCATTTT. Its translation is CASSSSPGKPQHF.

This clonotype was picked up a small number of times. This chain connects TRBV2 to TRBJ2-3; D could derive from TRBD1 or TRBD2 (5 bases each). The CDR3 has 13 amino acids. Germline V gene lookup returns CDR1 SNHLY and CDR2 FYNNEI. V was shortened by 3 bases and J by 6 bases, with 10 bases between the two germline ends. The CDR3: CASSEGELDTQYF. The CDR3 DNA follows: TGTGCCAGCAGTGAGGGGGAGTTGGATACGCAGTATTTT.

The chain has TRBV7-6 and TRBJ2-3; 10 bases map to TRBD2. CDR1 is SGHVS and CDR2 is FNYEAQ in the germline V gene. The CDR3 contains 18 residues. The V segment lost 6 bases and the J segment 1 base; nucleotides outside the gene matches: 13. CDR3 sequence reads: CASSFTHAGTSGTDTQYF. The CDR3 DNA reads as TGTGCCAGCAGTTTTACCCACGCCGGGACTAGCGGCACAGATACGCAGTATTTT.

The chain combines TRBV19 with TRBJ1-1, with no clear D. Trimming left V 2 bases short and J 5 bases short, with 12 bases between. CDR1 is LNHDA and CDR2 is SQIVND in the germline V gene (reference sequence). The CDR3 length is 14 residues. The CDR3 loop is CASSILSGRTEAFF. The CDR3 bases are TGTGCCAGTAGTATATTGTCGGGAAGGACTGAAGCTTTCTTT.

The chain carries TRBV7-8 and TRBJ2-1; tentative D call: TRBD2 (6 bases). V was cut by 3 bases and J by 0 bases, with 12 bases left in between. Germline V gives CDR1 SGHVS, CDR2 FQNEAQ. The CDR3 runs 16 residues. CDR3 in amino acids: CASSFRPGSSYNEQFF. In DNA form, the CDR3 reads TGTGCCAGCAGCTTTAGGCCCGGGAGCTCCTACAATGAGCAGTTCTTC.

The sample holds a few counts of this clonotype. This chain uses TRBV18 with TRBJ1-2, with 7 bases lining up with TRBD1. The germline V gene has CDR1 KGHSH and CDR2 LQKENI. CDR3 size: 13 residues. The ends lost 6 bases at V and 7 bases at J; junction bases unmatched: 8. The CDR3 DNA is TGTGCCAGCTCCCTAGACAGGGCCACTGGCTACACCTTC. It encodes CASSLDRATGYTF.

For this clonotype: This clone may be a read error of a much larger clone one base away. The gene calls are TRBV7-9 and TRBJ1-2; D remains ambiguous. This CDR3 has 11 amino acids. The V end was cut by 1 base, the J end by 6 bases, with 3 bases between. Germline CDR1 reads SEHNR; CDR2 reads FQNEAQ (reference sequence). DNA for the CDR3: TGTGCCAGCAGCTTAGGCGATGGCTACACCTTC. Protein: CASSLGDGYTF. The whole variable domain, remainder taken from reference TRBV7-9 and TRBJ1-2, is DTGVSQNPRHKITKRGQNVTFRCDPISEHNRLYWYRQTLGQGPEFLTYFQNEAQLEKSRLLSDRFSAERPKGSFSTLEIQRTEQGDSAMYLCASSLGDGYTFGSGTRLTVV.

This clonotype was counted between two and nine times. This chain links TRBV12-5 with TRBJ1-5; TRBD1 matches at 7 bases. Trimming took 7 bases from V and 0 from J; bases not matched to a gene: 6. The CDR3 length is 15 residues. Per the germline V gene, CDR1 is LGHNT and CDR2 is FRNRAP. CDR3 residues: CASDWDSHSNQPQHF. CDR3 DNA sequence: TGTGCTAGTGATTGGGACAGCCATAGCAATCAGCCCCAGCATTTT.

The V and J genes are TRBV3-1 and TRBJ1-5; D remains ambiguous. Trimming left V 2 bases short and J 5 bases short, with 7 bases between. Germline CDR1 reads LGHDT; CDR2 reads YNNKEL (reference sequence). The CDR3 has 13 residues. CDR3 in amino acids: CASSQSRDQPQHF. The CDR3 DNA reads TGTGCCAGCAGCCAATCCAGAGATCAGCCCCAGCATTTT.

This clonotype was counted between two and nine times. The CDR3 loop reads CASSYSGRAVHDTQYF. CDR3 DNA sequence: TGTGCCAGCAGTTACAGTGGGAGGGCCGTCCACGATACGCAGTATTTT. This sequence joins TRBV6-2 or TRBV6-3 and TRBJ2-3; 7 nucleotides agree with TRBD2. CDR3 length: 16 residues. V shed 2 bases, J shed 6 bases, and the junction held 11 bases outside the gene matches. Germline assignment: CDR1 MNHEY and CDR2 SVGEGT.

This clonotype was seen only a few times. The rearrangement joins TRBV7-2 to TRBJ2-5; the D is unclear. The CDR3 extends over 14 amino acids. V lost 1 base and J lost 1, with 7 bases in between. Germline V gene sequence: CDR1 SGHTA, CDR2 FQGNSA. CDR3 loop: CASSLEWGQETQYF. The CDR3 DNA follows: TGTGCCAGCAGCTTAGAATGGGGCCAAGAGACCCAGTACTTC.

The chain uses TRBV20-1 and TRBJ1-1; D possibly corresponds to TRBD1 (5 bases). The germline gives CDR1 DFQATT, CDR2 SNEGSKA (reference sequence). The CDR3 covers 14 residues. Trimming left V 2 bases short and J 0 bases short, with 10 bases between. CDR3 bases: TGCAGTGCTAGAAGGGGATCCATGAACACTGAAGCTTTCTTT. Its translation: CSARRGSMNTEAFF.

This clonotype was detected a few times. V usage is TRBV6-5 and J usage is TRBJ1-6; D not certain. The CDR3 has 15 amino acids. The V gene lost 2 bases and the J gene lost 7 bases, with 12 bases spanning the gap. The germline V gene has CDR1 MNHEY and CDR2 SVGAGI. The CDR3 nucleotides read TGTGCCAGCAGTTACCTACGGTTAGGAAATTCACCCCTCCACTTT. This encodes CASSYLRLGNSPLHF.

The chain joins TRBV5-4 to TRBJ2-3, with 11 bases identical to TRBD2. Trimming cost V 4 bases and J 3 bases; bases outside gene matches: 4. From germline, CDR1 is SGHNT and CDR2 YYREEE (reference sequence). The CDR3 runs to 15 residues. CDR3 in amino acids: CASSHRTSGTDTQYF. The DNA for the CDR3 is TGTGCCAGCAGCCACCGGACTAGCGGGACAGATACGCAGTATTTT.

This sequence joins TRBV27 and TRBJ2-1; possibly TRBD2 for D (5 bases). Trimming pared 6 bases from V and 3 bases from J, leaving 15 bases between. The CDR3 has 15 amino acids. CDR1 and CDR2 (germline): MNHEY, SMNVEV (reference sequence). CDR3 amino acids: CASRKRTGSYNEQFF. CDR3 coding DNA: TGTGCCAGCAGAAAAAGGACTGGGAGCTACAATGAGCAGTTCTTC.

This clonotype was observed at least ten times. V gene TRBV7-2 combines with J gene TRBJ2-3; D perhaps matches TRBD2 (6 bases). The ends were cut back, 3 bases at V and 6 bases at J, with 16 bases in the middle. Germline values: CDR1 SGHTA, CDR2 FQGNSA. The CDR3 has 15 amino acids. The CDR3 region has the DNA TGTGCCAGCAGCTTTCCAAGGGGACTCCTCGATACGCAGTATTTT. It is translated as CASSFPRGLLDTQYF.

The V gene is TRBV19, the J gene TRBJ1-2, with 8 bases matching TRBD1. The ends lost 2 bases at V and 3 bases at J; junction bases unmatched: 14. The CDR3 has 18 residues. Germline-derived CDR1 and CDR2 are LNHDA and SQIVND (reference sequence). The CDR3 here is CASSILRGRQGRDYGYTF. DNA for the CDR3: TGTGCCAGTAGTATACTCCGGGGTCGACAGGGGAGGGACTATGGCTACACCTTC.

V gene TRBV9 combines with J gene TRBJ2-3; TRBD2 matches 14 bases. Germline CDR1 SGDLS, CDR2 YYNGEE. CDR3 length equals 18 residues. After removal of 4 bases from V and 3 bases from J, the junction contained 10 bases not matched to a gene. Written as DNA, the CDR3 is TGTGCCAGCAGCTCCCCCGGGACTAGCGGGAGTATGACAGATACGCAGTATTTT. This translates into CASSSPGTSGSMTDTQYF. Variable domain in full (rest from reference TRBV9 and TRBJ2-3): DSGVTQTPKHLITATGQRVTLRCSPRSGDLSVYWYQQSLDQGLQFLIQYYNGEERAKGNILERFSAQQFPDLHSELNLSSLELGDSALYFCASSSPGTSGSMTDTQYFGPGTRLTVL.